This T cell receptor beta chain was sequenced in a study of cytomegalovirus exposure and HLA in healthy donors. Study-level background: Both the roughly 120 validation repertoires and the approximately 640 first-cohort repertoires used the same platform, as reported by a later analysis. Study-wide results and caveats: Listed as cytomegalovirus-associated were 150 or so TCR beta chains. Subsequent analysis revealed that first-cohort TCR clusters tended to co-occur in the roughly 120 validation repertoires. Reportedly, cytomegalovirus status was diagnosed with high sensitivity and specificity.

Generated by immunoSEQ multiplex PCR, the TCRdb table keeps only in-frame clones and is missing some. The table lists around 58,000 clones, more than 85% of them singletons. With regard to this clone: The target antigen is unknown.

Germline V CDR1 and CDR2: MNHNS, SASEGT. After removal of 4 bases from V and 4 bases from J, the junction contained 3 bases not matched to a gene. CDR3 length equals 14 residues. This TCR derives from a woman younger than 35 in good health and CMV-seronegative. Sequencing input: PBMCs. V and J are TRBV6-1 and TRBJ2-7; 11 bases agree with TRBD2. CDR3 in amino acids: CASSGLAGKYEQYF. In nucleotides, the CDR3 is TGTGCCAGCAGTGGACTAGCGGGAAAGTACGAGCAGTACTTC.